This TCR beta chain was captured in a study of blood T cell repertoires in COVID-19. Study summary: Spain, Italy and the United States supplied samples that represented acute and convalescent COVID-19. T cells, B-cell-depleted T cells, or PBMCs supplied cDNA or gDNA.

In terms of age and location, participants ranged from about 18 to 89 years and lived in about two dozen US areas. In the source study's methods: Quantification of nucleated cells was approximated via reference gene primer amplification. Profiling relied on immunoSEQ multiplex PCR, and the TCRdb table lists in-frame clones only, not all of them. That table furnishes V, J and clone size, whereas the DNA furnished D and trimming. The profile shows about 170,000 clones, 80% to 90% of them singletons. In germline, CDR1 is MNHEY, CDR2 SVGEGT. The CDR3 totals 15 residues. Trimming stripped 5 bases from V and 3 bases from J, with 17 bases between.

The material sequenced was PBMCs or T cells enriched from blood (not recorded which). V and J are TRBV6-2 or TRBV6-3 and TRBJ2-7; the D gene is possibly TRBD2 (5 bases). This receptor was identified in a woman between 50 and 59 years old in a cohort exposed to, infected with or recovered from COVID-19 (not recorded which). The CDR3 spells CASSRSGKQYYEQYF. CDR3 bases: TGTGCCAGCAGTCGATCCGGGAAACAGTACTACGAGCAGTACTTC.